These 7 T cell receptor beta chains share one sample of origin, sequenced in a study of regulatory T cells in long-lasting Graves disease. Time point here: newly diagnosed GD, antithyroid drugs for less than 3 months. The TCR library was made from RNA that had been extracted from PBMCs in TRIzol. Assembly of TCR beta libraries relied on iRepertoire HTBI primers together with Arm-PCR of CDR3 regions. From the multiplex PCR reads, TCRdb called clonotypes with MiXCR, one entry per CDR3 protein. Found here are about 560,000 distinct CDR3 sequences, 15% to 20% of them singletons; the top ten hold approximately 12%. These records were also assigned to another study, of T cells in Graves' hyperthyroidism and ophthalmopathy.

The input for sequencing was peripheral blood mononuclear cells (PBMCs), taken at new diagnosis, from a patient treated with antithyroid drugs. The receptors derive from a man aged 18 to 29 with Graves disease.

This clonotype was observed at least ten times. J is TRBJ2-1 and V is TRBV6-5, with D perhaps TRBD2 (6 bases). The CDR3 runs 13 residues. V was clipped by 4 bases and J by 6 bases, with 10 bases between them. The germline gives CDR1 MNHEY, CDR2 SVGAGI. CDR3 protein: CASSSREVNEQFF. CDR3 in DNA: TGTGCCAGCAGTTCCAGGGAGGTCAATGAGCAGTTCTTC.

This chain links TRBV7-6 with TRBJ2-1, with D perhaps TRBD2 (5 bases). Germline V gives CDR1 SGHVS, CDR2 FNYEAQ. Deletions cut 3 bases from V and 2 bases from J, with 17 bases between. This CDR3 is built from 17 residues. The CDR3 region is CASSFSFGEMPYNEQFF. The DNA for the CDR3 is TGTGCCAGCAGCTTCTCTTTTGGGGAGATGCCCTACAATGAGCAGTTCTTC. Full variable domain (remainder filled in from reference TRBV7-6 and TRBJ2-1): GAGVSQSPRYKVTKRGQDVALRCDPISGHVSLYWYRQALGQGPEFLTYFNYEAQQDKSGLPNDRFSAERPEGSISTLTIQRTEQRDSAMYRCASSFSFGEMPYNEQFFGPGTRLTVL.

This clonotype was recorded a few times. The genes are TRBV12-3 or TRBV12-4 and TRBJ2-3; TRBD2 aligns across 12 bases. The CDR3 loop spans 18 amino acids. The V gene end was trimmed by 2 bases and the J gene end by 6 bases; junction bases not matched to a gene: 12. The CDR3 bases are TGTGCCAGCAGTTTACCGACTAGCGGGAGCTTCCGGCAGGATACGCAGTATTTT. This codes for CASSLPTSGSFRQDTQYF.

This sequence joins TRBV28 and TRBJ2-3; D might be TRBD2 (5 bases). This CDR3 is 14 amino acids long. CDR1 is MDHEN and CDR2 is SYDVKM in the germline V gene. Trimming stripped 5 bases from V and 1 base from J, with 10 bases between. The CDR3 DNA is TGTGCCAGCAGTAGCGGTTCCCGCACAGATACGCAGTATTTT. It yields the protein CASSSGSRTDTQYF.

This clonotype was counted a few times. The J gene is TRBJ2-7, the V gene TRBV29-1; 9 bases fit TRBD1. From germline, CDR1 is SQVTM and CDR2 ANQGSEA. Trimming cost V 1 base and J 6 bases; bases outside gene matches: 13. The CDR3 spans 16 residues. In DNA form, the CDR3 reads TGCAGCGTTGAAGGACGGGACAGGGTATCATCTGGCGAGCAGTACTTC. The encoded protein is CSVEGRDRVSSGEQYF.

Ten or more counts support this clonotype. The gene calls are TRBV5-1 and TRBJ2-7, with D hard to call. The germline V gene has CDR1 SGHRS and CDR2 YFSETQ. This CDR3 contains 13 residues. Trimming removed 4 bases at V and 9 bases at J, with 17 bases between. CDR3 bases: TGCGCCAGCAGCCCCGCCGAAGGTATCGGGCAGTACTTC. Its protein is CASSPAEGIGQYF.

The chain is built from TRBV27 and TRBJ1-4; D might be TRBD1 (6 bases). Trimming took off 2 bases at V and 8 bases at J, with 15 bases between the two ends. Germline V gives CDR1 MNHEY, CDR2 SMNVEV (reference sequence). The length of the CDR3 is 15 residues. CDR3 amino acids: CASSLTQTGGEKLFF. CDR3 bases: TGTGCCAGCAGTTTAACCCAGACAGGCGGGGAAAAACTGTTTTTT.